Included here is one T cell receptor (beta chain) sequence, with context. The target of this receptor is not known. No qualities accompany the bases; no much larger clone lies one base away. The germline V end is reduced by 5 bases and the J end by 0 bases; junction bases left unmatched: 7. The CDR3 covers 17 residues, taking in both the cysteine and the phenylalanine. Kept here is only the CDR3 DNA, which spans 51 bases and is read in frame from base 1. As encoded in the germline V gene, CDR1 is SGHVS while CDR2 is FNYEAQ. These data come from a study of blood T cell repertoires in COVID-19 (TCRdb year 2020). Looking at the study overall: The collaborator samples originated in the United States, Italy and Spain and spanned the acute and convalescent phases of COVID-19. Deeply sampled blood TCRbeta repertoires from subjects exposed to, actively infected with, or recovered from COVID-19 were included in the dataset. HLA class I and class II types, where available, came from metadata supplied by the sample provider rather than from assay-based typing. Samples came from the ongoing ImmuneRACE study (first 160 participants) plus 1,254 subjects from 6 global collaborators. The repertoires were released in a freely available public database intended as a resource for research on the immune response to SARS-CoV-2. A de-identified subject ID, COVID-19 status, age in years and sex were almost always included in the sample metadata. The prospective study material was composed of cDNA or gDNA derived from T cells, B-cell-depleted T cells, or PBMCs. Beyond this particular receptor, the publication reports: How much clinical and demographic metadata was included differed by source and by participant, and the metadata was provided uncurated.

Collaborating institutions collected whole blood in K2EDTA tubes following their own protocols. For TCRbeta analysis, collaborators shipped samples as frozen whole blood, isolated PBMCs, or DNA extracted from either of those sample types. TCRbeta CDR3 regions were amplified from genomic DNA by means of the immunoSEQ Assay, a bias-controlled multiplex PCR. In the original analysis: The number of nucleated cells in each sample was estimated from the amplification of reference gene primers within the assay. To quantify the absolute abundance of each unique TCRbeta CDR3 rearrangement, sequence reads were collapsed and filtered. For each sample, productive Simpson clonality was calculated as the square root of Simpson's diversity index across productive rearrangements. In its TCRdb copy, this immuneACCESS table keeps in-frame sequences only and misses some clones. Where compared with another copy, unresolved V genes explain less than half of these, and the others have no known cause. D and trimming were read from the DNA, whereas the V and J calls and clone size are those reported in that table. The table for this sample lists approximately 61,000 clones; 88% of them were counted only once. The ten largest clones represent less than 20% of the sample.

The specimen sequenced was peripheral blood. This clonotype was obtained from a woman over 75 with active COVID-19. Recombination joined TRBV7-6 with TRBJ2-3, and TRBD2 aligns with 11 junction nucleotides. The CDR3 protein sequence reads: CASSQARTSGSTDTQYF. At the DNA level, the sequence is TGTGCCAGCAGCCAAGCGAGGACTAGCGGGAGCACAGATACGCAGTATTTT.